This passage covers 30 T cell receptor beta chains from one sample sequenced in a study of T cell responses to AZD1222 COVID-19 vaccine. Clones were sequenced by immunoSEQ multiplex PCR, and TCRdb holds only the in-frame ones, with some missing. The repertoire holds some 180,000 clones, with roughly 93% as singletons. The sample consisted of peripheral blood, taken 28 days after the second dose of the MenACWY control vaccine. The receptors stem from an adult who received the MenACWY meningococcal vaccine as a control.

This CDR3 reads CASRGNTEAFF. In DNA, the CDR3 is TGTGCCAGCAGGGGGAACACTGAAGCTTTCTTT. The gene calls are TRBV28 and TRBJ1-1; D remains ambiguous. Trimming shortened V by 6 bases and J by 1 base, and 3 bases separated the two germline ends. CDR3 size: 11 residues. The germline V gene encodes CDR1 MDHEN and CDR2 SYDVKM.

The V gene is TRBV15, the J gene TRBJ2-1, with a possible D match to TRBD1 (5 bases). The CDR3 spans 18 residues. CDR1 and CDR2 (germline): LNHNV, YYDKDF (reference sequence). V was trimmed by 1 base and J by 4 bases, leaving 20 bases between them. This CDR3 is CATSRGPTDTSIYNEQFF. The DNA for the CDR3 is TGTGCCACCAGCAGAGGTCCAACGGACACCTCGATTTACAATGAGCAGTTCTTC.

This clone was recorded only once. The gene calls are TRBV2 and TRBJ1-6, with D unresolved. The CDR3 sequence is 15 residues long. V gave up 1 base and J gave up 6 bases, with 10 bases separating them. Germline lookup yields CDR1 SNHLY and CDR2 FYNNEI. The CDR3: CASSEEARVNSPLHF. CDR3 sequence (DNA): TGTGCCAGCAGTGAAGAGGCACGGGTTAATTCACCCCTCCACTTT.

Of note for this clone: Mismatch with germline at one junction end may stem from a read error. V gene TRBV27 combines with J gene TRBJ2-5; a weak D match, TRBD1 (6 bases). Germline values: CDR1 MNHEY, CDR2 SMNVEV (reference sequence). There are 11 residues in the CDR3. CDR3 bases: TGTGCCAGCAGTTTAGGACAGACGCAGTACTTC. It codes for CASSLGQTQYF.

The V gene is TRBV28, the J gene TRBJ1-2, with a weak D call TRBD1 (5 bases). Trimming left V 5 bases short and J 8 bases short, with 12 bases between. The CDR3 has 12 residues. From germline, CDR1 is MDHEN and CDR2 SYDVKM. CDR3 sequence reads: CASSTGSLGYTF. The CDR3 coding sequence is TGTGCCAGCAGTACAGGTTCCTTGGGCTACACCTTC.

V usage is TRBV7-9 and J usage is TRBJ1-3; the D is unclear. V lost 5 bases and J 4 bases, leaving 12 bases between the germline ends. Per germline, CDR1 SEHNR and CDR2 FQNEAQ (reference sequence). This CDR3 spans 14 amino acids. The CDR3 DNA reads TGTGCCAGCAGCCCCCCGCCGGGGGGAAACACCATATATTTT. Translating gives CASSPPPGGNTIYF.

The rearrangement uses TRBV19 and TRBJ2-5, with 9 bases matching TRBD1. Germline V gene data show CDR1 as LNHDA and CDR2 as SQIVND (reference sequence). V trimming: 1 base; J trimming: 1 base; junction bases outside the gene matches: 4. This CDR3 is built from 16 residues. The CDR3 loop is CASSIGGTGSQETQYF. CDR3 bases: TGTGCCAGTAGTATAGGAGGGACAGGGAGCCAAGAGACCCAGTACTTC.

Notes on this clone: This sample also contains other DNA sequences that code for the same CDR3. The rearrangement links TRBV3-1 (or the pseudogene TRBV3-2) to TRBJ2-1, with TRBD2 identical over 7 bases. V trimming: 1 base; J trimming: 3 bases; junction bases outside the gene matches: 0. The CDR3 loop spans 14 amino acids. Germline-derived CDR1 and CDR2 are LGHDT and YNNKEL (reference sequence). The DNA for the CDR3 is TGTGCCAGCAGCCAAGCGGGGGGCTACAATGAGCAGTTCTTC. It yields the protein CASSQAGGYNEQFF.

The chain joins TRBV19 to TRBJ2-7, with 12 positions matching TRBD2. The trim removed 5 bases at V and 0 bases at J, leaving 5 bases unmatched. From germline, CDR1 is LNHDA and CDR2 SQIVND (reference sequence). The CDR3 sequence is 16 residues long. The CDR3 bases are TGTGCCAGTAGTTCACTAGCGGGGGGAACCTCCTACGAGCAGTACTTC. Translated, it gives CASSSLAGGTSYEQYF.

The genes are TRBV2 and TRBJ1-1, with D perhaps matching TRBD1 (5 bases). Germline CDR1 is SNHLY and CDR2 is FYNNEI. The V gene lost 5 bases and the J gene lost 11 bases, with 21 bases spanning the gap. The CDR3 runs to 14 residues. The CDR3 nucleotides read TGTGCCAGCAGTTTGCTCCCGGACACTCTGGGCGCTTTCTTT. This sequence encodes CASSLLPDTLGAFF.

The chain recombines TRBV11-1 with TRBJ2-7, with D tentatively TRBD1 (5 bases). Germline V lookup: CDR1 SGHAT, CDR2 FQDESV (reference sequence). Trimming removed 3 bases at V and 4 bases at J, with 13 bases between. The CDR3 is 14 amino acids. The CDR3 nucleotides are TGTGCCAGCAGCTTCTCCCAGGGTCCTTACGAGCAGTACTTC. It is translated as CASSFSQGPYEQYF.

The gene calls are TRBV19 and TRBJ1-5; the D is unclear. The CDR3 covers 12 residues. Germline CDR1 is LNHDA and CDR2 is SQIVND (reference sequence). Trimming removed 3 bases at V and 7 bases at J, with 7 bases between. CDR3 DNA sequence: TGTGCCAGTAGTATGATTCGACAGCCCCAGCATTTT. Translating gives CASSMIRQPQHF. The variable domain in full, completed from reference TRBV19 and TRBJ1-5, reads DGGITQSPKYLFRKEGQNVTLSCEQNLNHDAMYWYRQDPGQGLRLIYYSQIVNDFQKGDIAEGYSVSREKKESFPLTVTSAQKNPTAFYLCASSMIRQPQHFGDGTRLSIL.

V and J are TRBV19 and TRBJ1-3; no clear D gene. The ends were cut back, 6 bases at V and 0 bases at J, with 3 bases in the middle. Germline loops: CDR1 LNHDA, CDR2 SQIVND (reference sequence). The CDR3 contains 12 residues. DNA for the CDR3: TGTGCCAGTAGGACCTCTGGAAACACCATATATTTT. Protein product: CASRTSGNTIYF.

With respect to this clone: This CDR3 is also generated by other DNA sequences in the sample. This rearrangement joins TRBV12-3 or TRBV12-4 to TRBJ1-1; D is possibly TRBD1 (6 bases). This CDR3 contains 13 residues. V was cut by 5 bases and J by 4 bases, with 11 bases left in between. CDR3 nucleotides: TGTGCCAGCAGTACAACAGGGCGCACTGAAGCTTTCTTT. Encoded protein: CASSTTGRTEAFF.

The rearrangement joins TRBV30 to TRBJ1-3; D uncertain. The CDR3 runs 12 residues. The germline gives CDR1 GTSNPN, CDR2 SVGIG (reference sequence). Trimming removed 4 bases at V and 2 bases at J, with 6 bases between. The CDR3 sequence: CAWKPPGNTIYF. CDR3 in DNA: TGTGCCTGGAAACCCCCTGGAAACACCATATATTTT.

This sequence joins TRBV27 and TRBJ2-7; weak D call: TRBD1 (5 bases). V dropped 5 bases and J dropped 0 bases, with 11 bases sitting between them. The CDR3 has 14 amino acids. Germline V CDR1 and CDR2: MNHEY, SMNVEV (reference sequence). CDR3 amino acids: CASSQDTSSYEQYF. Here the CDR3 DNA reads TGTGCCAGCAGTCAGGACACGAGCTCCTACGAGCAGTACTTC.

The CDR3 sequence: CASSNRQVADTEAFF. CDR3 nucleotide sequence: TGTGCCAGCAGCAATCGACAGGTGGCAGACACTGAAGCTTTCTTT. J is TRBJ1-1 and V is TRBV7-6, with a possible D match to TRBD1 (6 bases). V lost 5 bases to trimming and J lost 3 bases, with 16 bases between them. The germline V gene has CDR1 SGHVS and CDR2 FNYEAQ. This CDR3 contains 15 residues. The whole variable domain, remainder taken from reference TRBV7-6 and TRBJ1-1, is GAGVSQSPRYKVTKRGQDVALRCDPISGHVSLYWYRQALGQGPEFLTYFNYEAQQDKSGLPNDRFSAERPEGSISTLTIQRTEQRDSAMYRCASSNRQVADTEAFFGQGTRLTVV.

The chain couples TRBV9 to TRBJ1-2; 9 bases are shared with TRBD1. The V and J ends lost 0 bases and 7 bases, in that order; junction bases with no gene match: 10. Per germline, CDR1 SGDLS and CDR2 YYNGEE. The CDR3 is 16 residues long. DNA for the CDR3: TGTGCCAGCAGCGTAGCGGAGGGACAGGGACAAGGTGGCTACACCTTC. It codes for CASSVAEGQGQGGYTF.

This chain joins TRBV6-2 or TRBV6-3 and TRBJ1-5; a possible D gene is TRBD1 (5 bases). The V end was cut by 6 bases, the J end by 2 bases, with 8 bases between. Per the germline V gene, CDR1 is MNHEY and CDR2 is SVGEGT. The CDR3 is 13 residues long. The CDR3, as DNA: TGTGCCAGCAGCTCCAGGGGCAATCAGCCCCAGCATTTT. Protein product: CASSSRGNQPQHF.

The CDR3: CAWGRDKAFF. The CDR3 DNA reads as TGTGCCTGGGGCCGGGACAAAGCTTTCTTT. The chain has TRBV30 and TRBJ1-1; D is possibly TRBD1 (6 bases). This CDR3 is built from 10 residues. V was shortened by 5 bases and J by 9 bases, with 10 bases between the two germline ends. The V gene's germline CDR1 is GTSNPN and CDR2 SVGIG (reference sequence).

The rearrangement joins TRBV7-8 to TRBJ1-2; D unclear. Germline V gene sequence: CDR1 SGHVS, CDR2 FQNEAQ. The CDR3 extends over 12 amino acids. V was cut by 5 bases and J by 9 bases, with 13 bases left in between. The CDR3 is CASSREVGSYTF. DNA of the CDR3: TGTGCCAGCAGCCGGGAGGTCGGTAGCTACACCTTC.

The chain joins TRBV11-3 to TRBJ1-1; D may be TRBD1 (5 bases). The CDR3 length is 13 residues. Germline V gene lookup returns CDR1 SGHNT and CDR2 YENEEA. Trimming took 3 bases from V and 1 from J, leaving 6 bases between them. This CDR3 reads CASSFGQNTEAFF. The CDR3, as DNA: TGTGCCAGCAGCTTCGGACAGAACACTGAAGCTTTCTTT.

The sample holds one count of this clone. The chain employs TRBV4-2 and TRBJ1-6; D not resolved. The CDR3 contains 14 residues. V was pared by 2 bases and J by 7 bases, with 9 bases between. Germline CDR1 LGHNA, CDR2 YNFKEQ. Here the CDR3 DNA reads TGTGCCAGCAGCCAACGAGGAGCGAATTCACCCCTCCACTTT. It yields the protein CASSQRGANSPLHF.

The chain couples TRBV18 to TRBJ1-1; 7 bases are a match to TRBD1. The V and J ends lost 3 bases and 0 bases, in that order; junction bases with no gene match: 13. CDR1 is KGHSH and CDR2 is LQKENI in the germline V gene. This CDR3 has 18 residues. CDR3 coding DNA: TGTGCCAGCTCACCTACTACCCTGGACAGGCTCTTGAACACTGAAGCTTTCTTT. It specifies CASSPTTLDRLLNTEAFF.

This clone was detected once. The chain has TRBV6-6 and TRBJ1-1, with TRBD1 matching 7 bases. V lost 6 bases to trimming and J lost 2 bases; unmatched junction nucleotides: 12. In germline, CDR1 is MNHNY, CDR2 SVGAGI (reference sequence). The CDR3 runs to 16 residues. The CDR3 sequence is CASRSLRGRGNTEAFF. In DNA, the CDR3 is TGTGCCAGCAGGTCACTTAGGGGGCGGGGAAACACTGAAGCTTTCTTT.

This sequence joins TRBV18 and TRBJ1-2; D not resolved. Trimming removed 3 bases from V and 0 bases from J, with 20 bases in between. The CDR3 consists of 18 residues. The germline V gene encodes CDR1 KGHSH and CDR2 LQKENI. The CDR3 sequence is CASSPRTGTSASNYGYTF. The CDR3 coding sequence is TGTGCCAGCTCACCGCGCACGGGCACCAGCGCTTCTAACTATGGCTACACCTTC. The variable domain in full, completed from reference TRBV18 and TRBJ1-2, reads NAGVMQNPRHLVRRRGQEARLRCSPMKGHSHVYWYRQLPEEGLKFMVYLQKENIIDESGMPKERFSAEFPKEGPSILRIQQVVRGDSAAYFCASSPRTGTSASNYGYTFGSGTRLTVV.

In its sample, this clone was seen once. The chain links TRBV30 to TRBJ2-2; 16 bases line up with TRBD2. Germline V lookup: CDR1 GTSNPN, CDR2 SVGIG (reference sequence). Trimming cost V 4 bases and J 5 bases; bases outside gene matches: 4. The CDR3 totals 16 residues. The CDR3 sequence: CAWKGLAGGRTGELFF. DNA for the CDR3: TGTGCCTGGAAGGGACTAGCGGGGGGGCGGACCGGGGAGCTGTTTTTT.

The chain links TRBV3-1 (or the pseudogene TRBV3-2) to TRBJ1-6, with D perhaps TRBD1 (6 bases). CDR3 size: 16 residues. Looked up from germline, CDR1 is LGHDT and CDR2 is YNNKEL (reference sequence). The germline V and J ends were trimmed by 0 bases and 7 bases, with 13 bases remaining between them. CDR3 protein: CASSQDSRQGNSPLHF. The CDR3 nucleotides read TGTGCCAGCAGCCAAGATAGTCGGCAGGGGAATTCACCCCTCCACTTT.

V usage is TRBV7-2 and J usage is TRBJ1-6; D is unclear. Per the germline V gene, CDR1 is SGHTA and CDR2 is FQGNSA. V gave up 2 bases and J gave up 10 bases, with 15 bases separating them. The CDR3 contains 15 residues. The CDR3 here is CASSLYRRMESPLHF. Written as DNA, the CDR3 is TGTGCCAGCAGCTTATACCGGCGAATGGAGTCACCCCTCCACTTT.

The CDR3 DNA reads as TGTGCCAGTAGTATTCCGGGACAGGGAGTTGCCTACACCTTC. Protein sequence: CASSIPGQGVAYTF. V is TRBV19 and J is TRBJ1-2; the match to TRBD1 covers 9 bases. CDR3 length: 14 amino acids. Germline CDR1 LNHDA, CDR2 SQIVND (reference sequence). V shed 3 bases, J shed 10 bases, and the junction held 9 bases outside the gene matches. The full variable domain, rest sourced from reference TRBV19 and TRBJ1-2, is DGGITQSPKYLFRKEGQNVTLSCEQNLNHDAMYWYRQDPGQGLRLIYYSQIVNDFQKGDIAEGYSVSREKKESFPLTVTSAQKNPTAFYLCASSIPGQGVAYTFGSGTRLTVV.